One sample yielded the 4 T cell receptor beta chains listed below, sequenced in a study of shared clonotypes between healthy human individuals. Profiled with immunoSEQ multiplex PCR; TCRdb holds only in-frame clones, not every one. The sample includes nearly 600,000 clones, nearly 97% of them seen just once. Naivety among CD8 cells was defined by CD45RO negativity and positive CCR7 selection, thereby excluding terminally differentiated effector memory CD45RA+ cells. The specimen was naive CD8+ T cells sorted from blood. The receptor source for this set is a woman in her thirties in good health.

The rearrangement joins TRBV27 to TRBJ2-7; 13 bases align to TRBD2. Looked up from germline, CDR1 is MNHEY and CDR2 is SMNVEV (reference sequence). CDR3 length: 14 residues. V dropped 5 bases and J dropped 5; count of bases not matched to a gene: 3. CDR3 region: CASSGTSGMDEQYF. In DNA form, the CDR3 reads TGTGCCAGCAGTGGGACTAGCGGGATGGACGAGCAGTACTTC.

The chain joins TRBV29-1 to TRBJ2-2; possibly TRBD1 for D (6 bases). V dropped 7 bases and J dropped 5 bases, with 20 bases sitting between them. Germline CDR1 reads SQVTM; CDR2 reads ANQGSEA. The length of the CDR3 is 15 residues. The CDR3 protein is CSAVLPGQLTGELFF. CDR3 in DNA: TGCAGCGCCGTATTACCGGGACAACTAACCGGGGAGCTGTTTTTT.

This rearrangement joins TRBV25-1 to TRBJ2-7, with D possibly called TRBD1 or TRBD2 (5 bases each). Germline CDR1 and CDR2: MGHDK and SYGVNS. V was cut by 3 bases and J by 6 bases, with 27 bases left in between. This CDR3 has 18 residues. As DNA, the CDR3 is TGTGCCAGCAGTGATTTGGGGGTTATAGGGACCACCTCGGTCGAGCAGTACTTC. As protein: CASSDLGVIGTTSVEQYF.

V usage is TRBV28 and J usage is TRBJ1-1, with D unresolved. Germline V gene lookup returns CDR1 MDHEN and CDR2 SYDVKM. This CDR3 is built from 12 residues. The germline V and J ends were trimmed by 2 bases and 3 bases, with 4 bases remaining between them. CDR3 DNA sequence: TGTGCCAGCAGTTTACGTGACACTGAAGCTTTCTTT. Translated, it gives CASSLRDTEAFF.